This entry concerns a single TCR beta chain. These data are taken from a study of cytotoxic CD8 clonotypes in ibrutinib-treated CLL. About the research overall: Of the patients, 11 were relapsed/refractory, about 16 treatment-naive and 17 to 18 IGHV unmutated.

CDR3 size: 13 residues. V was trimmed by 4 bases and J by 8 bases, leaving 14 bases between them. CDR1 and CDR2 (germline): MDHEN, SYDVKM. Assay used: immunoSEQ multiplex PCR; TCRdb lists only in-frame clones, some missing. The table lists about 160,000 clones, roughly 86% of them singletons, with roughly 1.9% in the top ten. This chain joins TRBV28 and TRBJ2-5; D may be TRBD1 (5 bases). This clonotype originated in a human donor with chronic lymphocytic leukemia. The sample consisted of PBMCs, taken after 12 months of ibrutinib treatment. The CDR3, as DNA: TGTGCCAGCAGTTCCAGGGCGCAAGCCACCCAGTACTTC. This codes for CASSSRAQATQYF. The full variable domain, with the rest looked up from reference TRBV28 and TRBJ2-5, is DVKVTQSSRYLVKRTGEKVFLECVQDMDHENMFWYRQDPGLGLRLIYFSYDVKMKEKGDIPEGYSVSREKKERFSLILESASTNQTSMYLCASSSRAQATQYFGPGTRLLVL.